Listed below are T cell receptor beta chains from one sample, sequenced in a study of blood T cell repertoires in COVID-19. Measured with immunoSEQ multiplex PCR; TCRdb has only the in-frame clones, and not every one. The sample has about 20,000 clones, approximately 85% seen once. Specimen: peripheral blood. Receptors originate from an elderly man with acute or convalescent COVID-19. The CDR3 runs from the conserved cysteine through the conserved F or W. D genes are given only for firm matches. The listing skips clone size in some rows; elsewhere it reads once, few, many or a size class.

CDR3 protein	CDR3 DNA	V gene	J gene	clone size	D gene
CASRGTLNTEAFF	TGCGCCAGCAGGGGGACATTGAACACTGAAGCTTTCTTT	TRBV5-1	TRBJ1-1	few	-
CASSVLGEDSPLHF	TGTGCCAGCAGCGTCCTGGGGGAGGATTCACCCCTCCACTTT	TRBV9	TRBJ1-6	-	-
CASSSAISGQINYGYTF	TGTGCCAGCAGCTCCGCAATCTCGGGACAGATTAACTATGGCTACACCTTC	TRBV28	TRBJ1-2	-	TRBD1
CASSRTTGVYTEAFF	TGTGCCAGCAGTCGCACGACAGGGGTCTATACTGAAGCTTTCTTT	TRBV6-5	TRBJ1-1	-	TRBD1
CASSPGLGTEDTQYF	TGCGCCAGCAGCCCAGGACTAGGCACCGAAGATACGCAGTATTTT	TRBV4-1	TRBJ2-3	-	TRBD2
CASSSGQYGYTF	TGTGCCAGCAGTTCTGGACAGTATGGCTACACCTTC	TRBV28	TRBJ1-2	-	-
CATRPRDSSYEQYF	TGTGCCACCCGTCCACGGGACAGCTCCTACGAGCAGTACTTC	TRBV10-3	TRBJ2-7	-	TRBD1
CASSQEGLAGGWGNEQFF	TGTGCCAGCAGCCAAGAGGGACTAGCGGGAGGTTGGGGCAATGAGCAGTTCTTC	TRBV3-1/TRBV3-2	TRBJ2-1	-	TRBD2
CASIVRGYNEQFF	TGTGCCAGCATCGTCAGGGGTTACAATGAGCAGTTCTTC	TRBV7-2	TRBJ2-1	-	-
CASTNTGGSYEQYF	TGTGCCAGCACTAATACAGGGGGCTCCTACGAGCAGTACTTC	TRBV6-5	TRBJ2-7	-	TRBD1
CASSVGAGGINEQFF	TGTGCCAGCAGCGTAGGGGCGGGAGGGATCAATGAGCAGTTCTTC	TRBV9	TRBJ2-1	-	TRBD2
CASSLASSGGPYNEQFF	TGCGCCAGCAGCTTGGCCTCTAGCGGGGGGCCCTACAATGAGCAGTTCTTC	TRBV5-1	TRBJ2-1	-	TRBD2
CASSIQAAYNSPLHF	TGTGCCAGCAGCATCCAAGCCGCCTATAATTCACCCCTCCACTTT	TRBV6-2/TRBV6-3	TRBJ1-6	-	-
CASREGNTGELFF	TGTGCCAGCAGGGAGGGGAACACCGGGGAGCTGTTTTTT	TRBV12-3/TRBV12-4	TRBJ2-2	once	-